This is a list of T cell receptor beta chains from one sample in a study of cytomegalovirus exposure and HLA in healthy donors. Measured with immunoSEQ multiplex PCR; TCRdb has only the in-frame clones, and not every one. The table shows roughly 170,000 clones, with 78% occurring only once. Source material: PBMCs. The origin of the receptors is a woman aged 45-59 years in good health and CMV-seropositive. The CDR3 runs from the conserved cysteine through the conserved F or W. Each record gives: D gene, clone size, J gene, V gene, CDR3 protein, CDR3 DNA. D genes are given only for firm matches. Clone sizes are given selectively: once, few, many, or a class where the clone is expanded.

D: TRBD1; size: -; J: TRBJ1-3; V: TRBV6-1; CDR3: CASNNPRGPGNTIYF; DNA: TGTGCCAGCAACAACCCCAGGGGGCCCGGAAACACCATATATTTT
D: -; size: -; J: TRBJ1-1; V: TRBV18; CDR3: CASSTQGSVTEAFF; DNA: TGTGCCAGCTCAACTCAGGGGAGTGTCACTGAAGCTTTCTTT
D: -; size: -; J: TRBJ2-6; V: TRBV5-1; CDR3: CASSPERASFSGANVLTF; DNA: TGCGCCAGCAGCCCCGAGAGGGCCTCTTTCTCTGGGGCCAACGTCCTGACTTTC
D: -; size: -; J: TRBJ1-1; V: TRBV4-1; CDR3: CASSQGAGARRNLEAFF; DNA: TGCGCCAGCAGCCAAGGAGCAGGGGCCCGACGAAATTTAGAAGCTTTCTTT
D: -; size: -; J: TRBJ2-1; V: TRBV11-2; CDR3: CASSRPGGIYNEQFF; DNA: TGTGCCAGCAGCCGTCCCGGCGGGATTTACAATGAGCAGTTCTTC
D: -; size: few; J: TRBJ1-2; V: TRBV20-1; CDR3: CSVLRGYGYTF; DNA: TGCAGTGTGCTTCGAGGTTATGGCTACACCTTC
D: -; size: -; J: TRBJ1-6; V: TRBV4-1; CDR3: CASSQEPSGGTYNSPLHF; DNA: TGCGCCAGCAGCCAAGAGCCGAGCGGGGGCACCTATAATTCACCCCTCCACTTT
D: -; size: -; J: TRBJ2-3; V: TRBV12-5; CDR3: CASGLGPYTDTQYF; DNA: TGTGCTAGTGGTTTGGGGCCTTACACAGATACGCAGTATTTT
D: TRBD1; size: -; J: TRBJ2-7; V: TRBV18; CDR3: CASSPIGQGVFEQYF; DNA: TGTGCCAGCTCACCAATCGGACAGGGGGTGTTTGAGCAGTACTTC
D: -; size: few; J: TRBJ1-6; V: TRBV2; CDR3: CASRSGARAGFGSPLHF; DNA: TGTGCCAGTCGATCGGGAGCCAGGGCGGGTTTTGGCTCACCCCTCCACTTT
D: -; size: -; J: TRBJ2-3; V: TRBV6-4; CDR3: CASSSQGSRTDTQYF; DNA: TGTGCCAGCAGCTCTCAGGGGTCCCGCACAGATACGCAGTATTTT
D: -; size: -; J: TRBJ1-3; V: TRBV4-1; CDR3: CASSQDRGGGTFSGNTIYF; DNA: TGCGCCAGCAGCCAAGATAGGGGGGGTGGAACCTTCTCTGGAAACACCATATATTTT
D: -; size: -; J: TRBJ2-7; V: TRBV6-5; CDR3: CASSYSWLGRLNF; DNA: TGTGCCAGCAGTTACTCGTGGTTGGGGAGGTTGAACTTC
D: -; size: -; J: TRBJ1-5; V: TRBV30; CDR3: CAWSHGGNQPQHF; DNA: TGTGCCTGGAGCCACGGTGGCAATCAGCCCCAGCATTTT
D: TRBD1; size: -; J: TRBJ1-1; V: TRBV19; CDR3: CASSLRDRGLGTEAFF; DNA: TGTGCCAGTAGTCTCCGGGACAGGGGGCTAGGCACTGAAGCTTTCTTT
D: TRBD1; size: few; J: TRBJ2-7; V: TRBV5-6; CDR3: CASSPDRGGYEQYF; DNA: TGTGCCAGCAGCCCGGACAGGGGGGGATACGAGCAGTACTTC
D: -; size: few; J: TRBJ1-2; V: TRBV4-1; CDR3: CASSQDPAIRESYGYTF; DNA: TGCGCCAGCAGCCAAGATCCCGCTATAAGGGAGAGCTATGGCTACACCTTC
D: -; size: -; J: TRBJ2-2; V: TRBV7-2; CDR3: CASSLEWRAGELFF; DNA: TGTGCCAGCAGCTTAGAGTGGCGGGCCGGGGAGCTGTTTTTT
D: TRBD1; size: -; J: TRBJ2-1; V: TRBV6-6; CDR3: CASSDRGSSYNEQFF; DNA: TGTGCCAGCAGTGACAGGGGATCCTCCTACAATGAGCAGTTCTTC
D: TRBD1; size: -; J: TRBJ2-2; V: TRBV5-4; CDR3: CASSFMGQGSGELFF; DNA: TGTGCCAGCAGCTTTATGGGACAGGGGTCCGGGGAGCTGTTTTTT
D: -; size: few; J: TRBJ2-1; V: TRBV6-4; CDR3: CASSDSGGEYNEQFF; DNA: TGTGCCAGCAGTGACTCAGGAGGGGAATACAATGAGCAGTTCTTC
D: TRBD1; size: -; J: TRBJ2-3; V: TRBV27; CDR3: CAIRGQGERADTQYF; DNA: TGTGCGATCAGGGGCCAGGGGGAAAGAGCAGATACGCAGTATTTT
D: TRBD1; size: -; J: TRBJ2-7; V: TRBV7-9; CDR3: CASSQLGTAYNYEQYF; DNA: TGTGCCAGCAGCCAGCTCGGGACAGCCTACAACTACGAGCAGTACTTC
D: -; size: few; J: TRBJ1-1; V: TRBV6-1; CDR3: CASSASTGGNEAFF; DNA: TGTGCCAGCAGTGCCTCTACGGGTGGTAATGAAGCTTTCTTT
D: -; size: -; J: TRBJ1-2; V: TRBV19; CDR3: CASSTNRRAGSLEGGYTF; DNA: TGTGCCAGTAGTACGAATAGGAGGGCGGGCTCCCTGGAAGGAGGCTACACCTTC
D: TRBD2; size: -; J: TRBJ2-3; V: TRBV18; CDR3: CASSPEWEGNVTDTQYF; DNA: TGTGCCAGCTCACCCGAATGGGAGGGCAATGTTACAGATACGCAGTATTTT
D: -; size: -; J: TRBJ2-2; V: TRBV4-1; CDR3: CASSQDRITGELFF; DNA: TGCGCCAGCAGCCAAGATAGAATTACCGGGGAGCTGTTTTTT
D: -; size: -; J: TRBJ1-1; V: TRBV18; CDR3: CASSGGQRGTEAFF; DNA: TGTGCCAGCTCAGGGGGCCAGAGGGGCACTGAAGCTTTCTTT
D: -; size: -; J: TRBJ1-6; V: TRBV19; CDR3: CASSDRPIVTLHF; DNA: TGTGCCAGTAGTGATCGCCCTATAGTAACCCTCCACTTT
D: TRBD1; size: -; J: TRBJ2-7; V: TRBV27; CDR3: CASSFGTGGLIGYEQYF; DNA: TGTGCCAGCAGTTTCGGGACAGGGGGCTTGATAGGCTACGAGCAGTACTTC
D: -; size: -; J: TRBJ1-1; V: TRBV25-1; CDR3: CASKGGQSTEAFF; DNA: TGTGCCAGCAAAGGGGGTCAGAGCACTGAAGCTTTCTTT
D: -; size: -; J: TRBJ2-7; V: TRBV28; CDR3: CASSFGDRSYEQYF; DNA: TGTGCCAGCAGTTTTGGTGACAGAAGCTACGAGCAGTACTTC
D: TRBD1; size: -; J: TRBJ2-2; V: TRBV19; CDR3: CASGQVGLPGTGELFF; DNA: TGTGCCAGTGGACAGGTTGGCCTCCCGGGGACCGGGGAGCTGTTTTTT
D: -; size: -; J: TRBJ1-1; V: TRBV7-2; CDR3: CASSRDTNTEAFF; DNA: TGTGCCAGCAGCCGGGACACGAACACTGAAGCTTTCTTT
D: -; size: -; J: TRBJ1-1; V: TRBV15; CDR3: CATATTRVNTEAFF; DNA: TGTGCCACCGCAACTACCAGGGTTAACACTGAAGCTTTCTTT
D: TRBD1; size: -; J: TRBJ1-6; V: TRBV14; CDR3: CASSPGQYNSPLHF; DNA: TGTGCCAGCAGCCCGGGACAGTATAATTCACCCCTCCACTTT
D: TRBD1; size: -; J: TRBJ1-1; V: TRBV23-1; CDR3: CAFWDRDNTEAFF; DNA: TGCGCCTTCTGGGACAGGGATAACACTGAAGCTTTCTTT
D: -; size: -; J: TRBJ2-2; V: TRBV9; CDR3: CASSVLYDTGELFF; DNA: TGTGCCAGCAGCGTACTATACGACACCGGGGAGCTGTTTTTT
D: TRBD2; size: few; J: TRBJ2-1; V: TRBV5-5; CDR3: CASSSSTSGPYNEQFF; DNA: TGTGCCAGCAGCTCCTCGACTAGCGGGCCCTACAATGAGCAGTTCTTC
D: -; size: -; J: TRBJ1-4; V: TRBV19; CDR3: CASSWGRYEKLFF; DNA: TGTGCCAGTAGTTGGGGGCGATATGAAAAACTGTTTTTT
D: TRBD1; size: -; J: TRBJ2-5; V: TRBV4-1; CDR3: CASSHQRGRFVDQETQYF; DNA: TGCGCCAGCAGCCACCAGAGGGGGCGCTTCGTCGATCAAGAGACCCAGTACTTC
D: -; size: -; J: TRBJ1-2; V: TRBV29-1; CDR3: CSVRVENGYTF; DNA: TGCAGCGTTAGAGTTGAAAATGGCTACACCTTC
D: -; size: -; J: TRBJ1-4; V: TRBV9; CDR3: CASSGRLRAGQDEKLFF; DNA: TGTGCCAGCAGCGGAAGACTAAGGGCAGGTCAGGATGAAAAACTGTTTTTT
D: TRBD1; size: -; J: TRBJ1-5; V: TRBV28; CDR3: CAAYSGTGAGQPQHF; DNA: TGTGCCGCCTACTCCGGGACAGGGGCTGGTCAGCCCCAGCATTTT
D: -; size: few; J: TRBJ1-5; V: TRBV2; CDR3: CASALGAVSNQPQHF; DNA: TGTGCCAGCGCCCTTGGGGCCGTAAGCAATCAGCCCCAGCATTTT
D: TRBD1; size: -; J: TRBJ2-7; V: TRBV4-1; CDR3: CASSQVRGQIIYEQYF; DNA: TGCGCCAGCAGCCAAGTTCGGGGACAGATAATCTACGAGCAGTACTTC
D: -; size: -; J: TRBJ1-6; V: TRBV13; CDR3: CASSSEVNSPLHF; DNA: TGTGCCAGCAGCTCCGAGGTTAATTCACCCCTCCACTTT
D: -; size: -; J: TRBJ1-3; V: TRBV11-2; CDR3: CASSAGYGNTIYF; DNA: TGTGCCAGCAGCGCAGGGTACGGAAACACCATATATTTT
D: TRBD1; size: -; J: TRBJ1-2; V: TRBV4-2; CDR3: CASSQQSYRDRVGGYTF; DNA: TGTGCCAGCAGCCAACAATCCTACCGGGACAGGGTTGGTGGCTACACCTTC
D: TRBD2; size: -; J: TRBJ2-1; V: TRBV5-1; CDR3: CASSQRGGFEQFF; DNA: TGCGCCAGCAGCCAGCGGGGGGGCTTCGAGCAGTTCTTC
D: TRBD1; size: -; J: TRBJ1-4; V: TRBV7-9; CDR3: CASSLRTGGANEKLFF; DNA: TGTGCCAGCAGCTTACGCACAGGGGGAGCTAATGAAAAACTGTTTTTT
D: -; size: -; J: TRBJ2-7; V: TRBV12-5; CDR3: CASGFLAREQYF; DNA: TGTGCTAGTGGTTTTTTGGCACGCGAGCAGTACTTC
D: -; size: -; J: TRBJ1-2; V: TRBV9; CDR3: CASSVATEQAFYGYTF; DNA: TGTGCCAGCAGCGTAGCTACGGAACAGGCCTTTTATGGCTACACCTTC
D: -; size: -; J: TRBJ1-2; V: TRBV10-2; CDR3: CASSEEPGDYGYTF; DNA: TGCGCCAGCAGTGAGGAGCCAGGGGACTATGGCTACACCTTC
D: TRBD1; size: -; J: TRBJ1-2; V: TRBV9; CDR3: CASSASRQGASSGYTF; DNA: TGTGCCAGCAGCGCCTCTCGACAGGGGGCCTCCTCCGGCTACACCTTC
D: TRBD2; size: -; J: TRBJ2-2; V: TRBV7-3; CDR3: CASSSLAGGTGELFF; DNA: TGTGCCAGCAGCTCGCTAGCGGGGGGGACCGGGGAGCTGTTTTTT
D: -; size: -; J: TRBJ2-7; V: TRBV4-1; CDR3: CASSQDSRRGGYEQYF; DNA: TGCGCCAGCAGCCAAGACTCCAGAAGGGGAGGCTACGAGCAGTACTTC
D: -; size: -; J: TRBJ2-7; V: TRBV18; CDR3: CASSLGAYEQYF; DNA: TGTGCCAGCTCTCTCGGGGCCTACGAGCAGTACTTC
D: TRBD1; size: once; J: TRBJ1-1; V: TRBV2; CDR3: CASSESQFRQGQNTEAFF; DNA: TGTGCCAGCAGTGAAAGTCAGTTTCGACAGGGGCAGAACACTGAAGCTTTCTTT